This is a list of T cell receptor beta chains from one sample in a study of blood T cell repertoires in COVID-19. Method: immunoSEQ multiplex PCR; TCRdb's copy keeps in-frame clones and lacks some. The sample holds some 80,000 clones, about 82% seen once. Sequenced material: peripheral blood. The receptors derive from a man aged 45 to 65 with COVID-19, enrolled during active disease. Both conserved end residues are part of each CDR3. The D gene is left open where the match is weak. Size is stated for part of the rows, as once, few or many counts, or as a class when the clone is expanded.

V gene	D gene	clone size	J gene	CDR3 protein	CDR3 DNA
TRBV7-9	NA	NA	TRBJ1-1	CASSLGWTENTEAFF	TGTGCCAGCAGCTTAGGATGGACAGAGAACACTGAAGCTTTCTTT
TRBV7-9	TRBD2	NA	TRBJ2-7	CASSPPGLAGVGEQYF	TGTGCCAGCAGCCCACCAGGACTAGCGGGAGTAGGCGAGCAGTACTTC
TRBV18	NA	once	TRBJ2-3	CASSPIDNTDTQYF	TGTGCCAGCTCACCAATAGACAACACAGATACGCAGTATTTT
TRBV2	NA	NA	TRBJ1-5	CASSNTGSLSNQPQHF	TGTGCCAGCTCCAATACAGGGTCTTTAAGCAATCAGCCCCAGCATTTT
TRBV15	NA	NA	TRBJ2-1	CATSRALGVGDEQFF	TGTGCCACCAGCAGAGCCCTAGGTGTCGGGGATGAGCAGTTCTTC
TRBV2	NA	NA	TRBJ1-2	CASGTGSIYGYTF	TGTGCCAGCGGTACAGGGTCAATCTATGGCTACACCTTC
TRBV9	NA	NA	TRBJ2-1	CASSVGGLAANNEQFF	TGTGCCAGCAGCGTAGGAGGGCTAGCAGCGAACAATGAGCAGTTCTTC
TRBV18	NA	NA	TRBJ2-5	CASSPPGQGQETQYF	TGTGCCAGCTCACCGCCAGGGCAGGGCCAAGAGACCCAGTACTTC
TRBV28	NA	NA	TRBJ2-1	CASRWQGHYNEQFF	TGTGCCAGCAGATGGCAGGGTCACTACAATGAGCAGTTCTTC
TRBV5-4	TRBD1	NA	TRBJ2-6	CASTTDRVRTGANVLTF	TGTGCCAGCACCACGGACAGGGTGAGGACTGGGGCCAACGTCCTGACTTTC
TRBV7-6	NA	NA	TRBJ2-5	CASSLRVAAQETQYF	TGTGCCAGCAGCTTACGGGTAGCGGCACAAGAGACCCAGTACTTC
TRBV6-5	TRBD2	NA	TRBJ2-5	CASSLPGGVRETQYF	TGTGCCAGCAGTCTCCCCGGGGGGGTCAGGGAGACCCAGTACTTC
TRBV6-5	TRBD2	NA	TRBJ2-1	CASSGLAGGNEQFF	TGTGCCAGCAGCGGACTAGCGGGAGGGAATGAGCAGTTCTTC
TRBV21-1	NA	few	TRBJ1-5	CASSKGEGNQPQHF	TGTGCCAGCAGCAAAGGGGAGGGCAATCAGCCCCAGCATTTT
TRBV6-5	NA	few	TRBJ2-1	CASSYKGSLINEQFF	TGTGCCAGCAGTTACAAGGGGTCTCTAATCAATGAGCAGTTCTTC
TRBV5-1	NA	NA	TRBJ2-7	CASSLDAGSYEQYF	TGCGCCAGCAGCTTGGACGCGGGGTCCTACGAGCAGTACTTC
TRBV30	NA	NA	TRBJ1-2	CAWSVLLGAGYGYTF	TGTGCCTGGAGTGTACTGTTAGGGGCAGGCTATGGCTACACCTTC
TRBV9	NA	NA	TRBJ2-7	CASSVGGENYEQYF	TGTGCCAGCAGCGTAGGGGGAGAAAACTACGAGCAGTACTTC
TRBV11-3	NA	NA	TRBJ1-1	CASSLDQGSTEAFF	TGTGCCAGCAGCTTAGATCAGGGGAGCACTGAAGCTTTCTTT
TRBV19	TRBD1	NA	TRBJ2-3	CASSSGRGTDTQYF	TGTGCCAGTAGTTCGGGCAGGGGGACAGATACGCAGTATTTT
TRBV27	TRBD1	NA	TRBJ2-7	CASSSHRGIDEQYF	TGTGCCAGCAGTTCGCACAGGGGGATCGACGAGCAGTACTTC
TRBV14	NA	NA	TRBJ1-6	CASSPTGGIYYSPLHF	TGTGCCAGCAGCCCCACGGGAGGGATCTACTATTCACCCCTCCACTTT
TRBV28	NA	once	TRBJ1-1	CASSFSFSRLGGPMNTEAFF	TGTGCCAGCAGTTTTTCGTTTAGTCGGTTGGGAGGGCCCATGAACACTGAAGCTTTCTTT
TRBV4-1	TRBD1	NA	TRBJ1-1	CASSQLTGGTEAFF	TGCGCCAGCAGCCAATTGACAGGGGGCACTGAAGCTTTCTTT
TRBV2	NA	few	TRBJ1-1	CASRINRDTEAFF	TGTGCCAGCAGAATCAACCGGGACACTGAAGCTTTCTTT
TRBV6-5	TRBD1	NA	TRBJ1-1	CASSYDRDGTEAFF	TGTGCCAGCAGTTACGACAGGGATGGCACTGAAGCTTTCTTT
TRBV3-1/TRBV3-2	NA	NA	TRBJ2-7	CASSPSGSRVEQYF	TGTGCCAGCAGCCCTTCCGGGAGCCGGGTCGAGCAGTACTTC
TRBV4-1	NA	few	TRBJ1-6	CASSQEVGHRGSPLHF	TGCGCCAGCAGCCAAGAGGTGGGACACCGTGGGTCACCCCTCCACTTT
TRBV7-2	NA	NA	TRBJ1-4	CASSLFADEKLFF	TGTGCCAGCAGCTTATTCGCAGATGAAAAACTGTTTTTT
TRBV18	TRBD1	NA	TRBJ2-1	CASSEGQGLNEQFF	TGTGCCAGCTCCGAGGGACAGGGATTAAATGAGCAGTTCTTC
TRBV2	NA	NA	TRBJ1-5	CASSLDTSNQPQHF	TGTGCCAGCAGTCTCGACACCAGCAATCAGCCCCAGCATTTT
TRBV7-9	NA	NA	TRBJ2-7	CASSLFLGTDTYEQYF	TGTGCCAGCAGCTTATTCCTTGGTACTGACACCTACGAGCAGTACTTC
TRBV11-2	NA	NA	TRBJ1-3	CASSRGSSGNTIYF	TGTGCCAGCAGCCGAGGCAGCTCTGGAAACACCATATATTTT
TRBV5-4	TRBD1	few	TRBJ1-2	CASSLAGTGDGYTF	TGTGCCAGCAGCTTGGCAGGGACAGGGGATGGCTACACCTTC
TRBV21-1	NA	NA	TRBJ2-2	CASSKSGVSGQGANTGELFF	TGTGCCAGCAGCAAATCCGGCGTATCGGGACAGGGGGCGAACACCGGGGAGCTGTTTTTT
TRBV29-1	NA	NA	TRBJ1-5	CSVEDLQPQHF	TGCAGCGTTGAAGATCTCCAGCCCCAGCATTTT
TRBV15	TRBD2	NA	TRBJ2-7	CATSSPQSGNAYEQYF	TGTGCCACCAGCAGCCCACAAAGCGGGAACGCCTACGAGCAGTACTTC
TRBV11-2	NA	few	TRBJ2-4	CASSVPVLAKNIQYF	TGTGCCAGCAGCGTCCCCGTACTGGCCAAAAACATTCAGTACTTC
TRBV19	NA	once	TRBJ2-1	CASSLVGGTYNEQFF	TGTGCCAGTAGCTTAGTAGGGGGTACCTACAATGAGCAGTTCTTC
TRBV19	NA	NA	TRBJ2-1	CASKPTGNYNEQFF	TGTGCCAGTAAACCGACAGGAAACTACAATGAGCAGTTCTTC
TRBV27	TRBD1	NA	TRBJ1-4	CASSFVTGSRSEKLFF	TGTGCCAGCAGTTTCGTGACAGGGTCCAGGAGTGAAAAACTGTTTTTT
TRBV3-1/TRBV3-2	NA	NA	TRBJ2-7	CASSLSRAYEQYF	TGTGCCAGCAGTCTTAGCAGGGCCTACGAGCAGTACTTC
TRBV4-1	NA	NA	TRBJ2-5	CASSHKTTGTLQETQYF	TGCGCCAGCAGCCACAAGACCACAGGGACCCTCCAAGAGACCCAGTACTTC
TRBV19	NA	NA	TRBJ1-2	CATKVVFAEVDGYTF	TGTGCCACCAAAGTGGTTTTTGCGGAGGTCGACGGCTACACCTTC
TRBV11-2	NA	once	TRBJ1-1	CASSLASSRVGIEAFF	TGTGCCAGCAGCTTAGCTTCCTCCCGGGTCGGGATTGAAGCTTTCTTT
TRBV4-2	NA	few	TRBJ2-7	CASSLAGDSYEQYF	TGTGCCAGCAGCCTGGCAGGGGACTCCTACGAGCAGTACTTC